Sequencing of this T cell receptor beta chain was carried out in a study of control samples from healthy donors and cancer patients. The CDR3 loop spans 14 amino acids. The germline gives CDR1 ENHRY, CDR2 SYGVKD. V lost 8 bases to trimming and J lost 2 bases; unmatched junction nucleotides: 3. Profiled with immunoSEQ multiplex PCR; TCRdb holds only in-frame clones, not every one. The top ten clones hold over 1.2% of a sample with around 200,000 clones, 91% of them seen once. The sequenced sample consisted of blood. This chain uses TRBV10-3 with TRBJ1-1; 12 nucleotides agree with TRBD1. The sequence derives from a woman in her twenties or thirties in good health. CDR3 in DNA: TGTGCCATCCGGGGACAGGGGGCTAACACTGAAGCTTTCTTT. Translation: CAIRGQGANTEAFF.